This T cell receptor (beta chain) comes out of a study of OX40 agonist ivuxolimab in advanced cancers. Study-wide results and caveats: Clonal expansion was among the lowest in partial responders at 0.1-3.0 mg/kg, especially CD8+.

This clone has a single count. Its antigen is undetermined. Some clones are missing from TCRdb's copy, which holds only in-frame ones; the method was immunoSEQ multiplex PCR. In the table there are about 44,000 clones, over 85% of which are singletons. CDR3 length: 17 residues. Germline loops: CDR1 LGHNA, CDR2 YSLEER. J gave up 2 bases and V 0 bases, and 8 bases lay outside the gene matches. This sequence joins TRBV4-3 and TRBJ2-3; 7 bases align to TRBD1. The sequence came from an adult with an advanced solid tumor such as melanoma, head and neck, liver or kidney cancer. This material consisted of CD4+ or CD8+ T cells sorted from blood, taken in a trial of the OX40 agonist ivuxolimab. The chain's CDR3 is CASSQDSMGQTTDTQYF. The CDR3 nucleotides read TGCGCCAGCAGCCAAGATAGCATGGGACAGACCACAGATACGCAGTATTTT.